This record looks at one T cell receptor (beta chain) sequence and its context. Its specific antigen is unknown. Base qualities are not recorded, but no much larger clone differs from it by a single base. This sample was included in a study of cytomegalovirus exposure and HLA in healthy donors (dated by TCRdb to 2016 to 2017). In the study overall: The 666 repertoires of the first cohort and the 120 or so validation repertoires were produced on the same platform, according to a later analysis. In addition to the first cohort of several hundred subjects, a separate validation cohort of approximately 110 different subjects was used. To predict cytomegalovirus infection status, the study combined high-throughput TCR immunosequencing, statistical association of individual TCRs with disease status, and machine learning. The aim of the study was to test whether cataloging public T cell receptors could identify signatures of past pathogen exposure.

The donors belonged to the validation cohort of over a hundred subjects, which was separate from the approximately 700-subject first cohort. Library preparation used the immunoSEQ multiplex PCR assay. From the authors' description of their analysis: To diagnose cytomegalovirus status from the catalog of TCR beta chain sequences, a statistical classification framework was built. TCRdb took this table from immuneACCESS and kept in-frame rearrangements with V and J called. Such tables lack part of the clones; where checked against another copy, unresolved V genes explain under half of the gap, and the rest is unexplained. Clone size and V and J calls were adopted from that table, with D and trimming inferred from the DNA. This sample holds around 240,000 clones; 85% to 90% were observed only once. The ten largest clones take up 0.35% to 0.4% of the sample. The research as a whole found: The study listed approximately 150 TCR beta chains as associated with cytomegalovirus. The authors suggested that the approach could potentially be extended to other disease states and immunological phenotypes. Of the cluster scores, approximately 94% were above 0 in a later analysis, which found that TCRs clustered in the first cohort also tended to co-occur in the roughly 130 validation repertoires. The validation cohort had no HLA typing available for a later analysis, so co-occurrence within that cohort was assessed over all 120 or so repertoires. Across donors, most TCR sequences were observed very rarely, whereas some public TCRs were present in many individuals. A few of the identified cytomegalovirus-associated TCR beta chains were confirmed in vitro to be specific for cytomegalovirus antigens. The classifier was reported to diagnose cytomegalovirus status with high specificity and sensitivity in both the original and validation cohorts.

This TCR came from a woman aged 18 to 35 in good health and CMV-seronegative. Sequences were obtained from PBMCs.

The CDR3 corresponds to CASSISPGQLNTEAFF. The DNA sequence is given as TGTGCCAGCAGTATCTCCCCGGGACAGCTGAACACTGAAGCTTTCTTT. The chain was built from TRBV27 and TRBJ1-1; 7 junctional bases match TRBD1. The CDR3 sequence holds 16 residues, the cysteine and phenylalanine included. The kept DNA is CDR3 alone, 48 bases in frame from the first base. After removal of 5 bases from V and 0 bases from J, the junction retains 9 bases not matched to a gene. CDR1 and CDR2, looked up from the germline V gene (reference sequence), are MNHEY and SMNVEV.